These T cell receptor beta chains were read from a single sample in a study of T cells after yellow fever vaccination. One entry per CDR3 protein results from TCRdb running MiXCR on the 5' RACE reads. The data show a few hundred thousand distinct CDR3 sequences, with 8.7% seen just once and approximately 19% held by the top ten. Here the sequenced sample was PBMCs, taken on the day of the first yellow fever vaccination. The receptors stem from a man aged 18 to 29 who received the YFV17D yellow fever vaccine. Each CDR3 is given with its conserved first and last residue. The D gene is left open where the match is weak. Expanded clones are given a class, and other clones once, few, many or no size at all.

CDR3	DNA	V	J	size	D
CATPRARTPETQYF	TGTGCCACCCCCCGGGCCCGGACCCCAGAGACCCAGTACTTC	TRBV24-1	TRBJ2-5	.	.
CASSLGVSYEQYF	TGTGCCAGCAGCTTAGGGGTCTCCTACGAGCAGTACTTC	TRBV7-2	TRBJ2-7	many	.
CAISLDSYNSPLHF	TGTGCCATCAGTCTTGACAGTTATAATTCACCCCTCCACTTT	TRBV10-3	TRBJ1-6	few	.
CASSDPESGTQYF	TGCGCCAGCAGTGACCCCGAGTCGGGTACGCAGTATTTT	TRBV10-2	TRBJ2-3	.	.
CASRGQAGQPQHF	TGTGCCAGCAGGGGACAGGCTGGTCAGCCCCAGCATTTT	TRBV6-1	TRBJ1-5	.	TRBD1
CASSRSGTRQETQYF	TGTGCCAGCAGCCGTAGCGGTACCCGCCAAGAGACCCAGTACTTC	TRBV9	TRBJ2-5	many	.
CASSLDIGQGAAGKAFF	TGTGCCAGCAGCTTAGATATCGGACAGGGGGCTGCTGGTAAAGCTTTCTTT	TRBV11-2	TRBJ1-1	.	TRBD1
CASSPDPLGREGQETQYF	TGTGCCAGCAGCCCAGACCCATTGGGGCGGGAGGGACAAGAGACCCAGTACTTC	TRBV7-8	TRBJ2-5	few	TRBD2
CASSWDGLFSPLHF	TGTGCCAGCAGTTGGGACGGGCTTTTTTCACCCCTCCACTTT	TRBV12-3/TRBV12-4	TRBJ1-6	few	.
CARGGVDSGANVLTF	TGTGCCCGGGGGGGGGTGGACTCTGGGGCCAACGTCCTGACTTTC	TRBV7-2	TRBJ2-6	.	TRBD2
CASSLGLDRGLAPTGELFF	TGTGCCAGCAGCTTAGGACTGGACAGGGGGCTTGCCCCCACCGGGGAGCTGTTTTTT	TRBV11-2	TRBJ2-2	.	TRBD1
CASSGRGANTGELFF	TGTGCCAGCAGCGGTAGAGGGGCGAACACCGGGGAGCTGTTTTTT	TRBV9	TRBJ2-2	.	.
CASSLVELAGGTEAFF	TGCGCCAGCAGCTTAGTAGAGTTGGCAGGGGGGACTGAAGCTTTCTTT	TRBV5-1	TRBJ1-1	few	TRBD1
CASSGTSGEQYF	TGTGCCAGCAGCGGAACTAGTGGCGAGCAGTACTTC	TRBV9	TRBJ2-7	.	.
CASSLAGDLGNIQYF	TGCGCCAGCAGCTTGGCGGGGGACCTGGGAAACATTCAGTACTTC	TRBV5-1	TRBJ2-4	many	.
CASSKDRDNEKLFF	TGTGCCAGCAGCAAAGACAGGGATAATGAAAAACTGTTTTTT	TRBV21-1	TRBJ1-4	few	.
CASRGGSADTQYF	TGTGCCAGCAGAGGGGGCTCCGCGGATACGCAGTATTTT	TRBV12-3/TRBV12-4	TRBJ2-3	few	TRBD1
CASSLTVADTQYF	TGCGCCAGCAGCTTAACAGTGGCAGATACGCAGTATTTT	TRBV4-1	TRBJ2-3	.	.
CSRGTEAFF	TGCAGCCGGGGGACTGAAGCTTTCTTT	TRBV29-1	TRBJ1-1	few	.
CASSLYITDTQYF	TGTGCCAGCAGCCTGTACATCACAGATACGCAGTATTTT	TRBV11-2	TRBJ2-3	.	.
CASSYDRGYTEAFF	TGTGCCAGCAGTTACGACAGGGGTTACACTGAAGCTTTCTTT	TRBV5-4	TRBJ1-1	.	TRBD1
CASSYSYRLISGANVLTF	TGTGCCAGCAGTTACTCGTATCGACTGATCTCTGGGGCCAACGTCCTGACTTTC	TRBV6-5	TRBJ2-6	.	.
CASSPGSAPEQFF	TGTGCCAGCAGCCCCGGGTCGGCGCCTGAGCAGTTCTTC	TRBV5-5	TRBJ2-1	.	.
CASSWGTSSGELFF	TGTGCCAGCAGTTGGGGGACTAGTTCCGGGGAGCTGTTTTTT	TRBV6-2/TRBV6-3	TRBJ2-2	few	TRBD2
CASSLAGRGSGKNIQYF	TGTGCCAGCAGCTTAGCTGGCAGGGGGTCGGGCAAAAACATTCAGTACTTC	TRBV7-9	TRBJ2-4	many	TRBD1
CASSITGTQETQYF	TGCGCCAGCAGCATAACAGGGACTCAAGAGACCCAGTACTTC	TRBV5-1	TRBJ2-5	.	.
CASSLGQGVNTEAFF	TGTGCCAGCAGCCTTGGACAGGGGGTGAACACTGAAGCTTTCTTT	TRBV7-9	TRBJ1-1	many	TRBD1
CASSLAMGINSPLHF	TGCGCCAGCAGCTTGGCAATGGGGATCAATTCACCCCTCCACTTT	TRBV5-1	TRBJ1-6	few	.
CASSGQVDQPQHF	TGTGCCAGCAGTGGACAGGTAGATCAGCCCCAGCATTTT	TRBV12-3/TRBV12-4	TRBJ1-5	many	TRBD1
CASSLDPGQETQYF	TGCGCCAGCAGCTTGGACCCAGGTCAAGAGACCCAGTACTTC	TRBV5-1	TRBJ2-5	few	.
CASSRGQGTWPQHF	TGTGCCAGCAGCCGCGGACAGGGTACATGGCCCCAGCATTTT	TRBV6-2/TRBV6-3	TRBJ1-5	few	TRBD1
CASSTQRGIGVETQYF	TGTGCCAGCAGCACTCAGAGGGGGATTGGGGTGGAGACCCAGTACTTC	TRBV7-2	TRBJ2-5	.	.
CASSLSTSGGGELFF	TGTGCCAGCAGCTTATCGACTAGCGGGGGCGGGGAGCTGTTTTTT	TRBV7-3	TRBJ2-2	.	TRBD2
CSATGLAGEQETQYF	TGCAGTGCCACCGGACTAGCGGGGGAACAAGAGACCCAGTACTTC	TRBV20-1	TRBJ2-5	few	TRBD2
CASSQDIGGGQLEQFF	TGTGCCAGCAGCCAAGATATCGGGGGGGGGCAACTTGAGCAGTTCTTC	TRBV4-2	TRBJ2-1	many	TRBD2
CSAFSTGGWNQPQHF	TGCAGTGCTTTCTCGACAGGGGGCTGGAATCAGCCCCAGCATTTT	TRBV20-1	TRBJ1-5	few	TRBD1
CSALGPNTEAFF	TGCAGTGCTTTGGGGCCTAACACTGAAGCTTTCTTT	TRBV20-1	TRBJ1-1	many	.
CASSLELGRGETQYF	TGTGCCAGCAGCTTGGAGCTAGGGCGAGGAGAGACCCAGTACTTC	TRBV5-4	TRBJ2-5	.	.
CSRTVRETQYF	TGCAGTAGGACAGTCCGGGAGACCCAGTACTTC	TRBV20-1	TRBJ2-5	few	.
CASSLGGRLIETQYF	TGTGCCAGCAGCTTAGGAGGGCGATTGATAGAGACCCAGTACTTC	TRBV7-2	TRBJ2-5	few	.